The source of this T cell receptor beta chain is a study of T cells in localized non-small cell lung cancer. The V and J ends lost 4 bases and 8 bases, in that order; junction bases with no gene match: 5. This CDR3 region has 12 residues. Germline-derived CDR1 and CDR2 are SGHRS and YFSETQ. Clones were read by immunoSEQ multiplex PCR, and TCRdb kept only the in-frame ones, dropping some. In the table there are around 91,000 clones, roughly 86% of which are singletons. The sample holds one count of this clone. The sequence was obtained from a man aged 40 to 75 with stage I squamous cell lung carcinoma. The chain links TRBV5-1 to TRBJ1-2; 7 nucleotides align to TRBD1. The starting material was peripheral blood, obtained before any cancer treatment. As DNA, the CDR3 is TGCGCCAGCAGCGCCGACAGGGACGGCTACACCTTC. Its translation: CASSADRDGYTF.